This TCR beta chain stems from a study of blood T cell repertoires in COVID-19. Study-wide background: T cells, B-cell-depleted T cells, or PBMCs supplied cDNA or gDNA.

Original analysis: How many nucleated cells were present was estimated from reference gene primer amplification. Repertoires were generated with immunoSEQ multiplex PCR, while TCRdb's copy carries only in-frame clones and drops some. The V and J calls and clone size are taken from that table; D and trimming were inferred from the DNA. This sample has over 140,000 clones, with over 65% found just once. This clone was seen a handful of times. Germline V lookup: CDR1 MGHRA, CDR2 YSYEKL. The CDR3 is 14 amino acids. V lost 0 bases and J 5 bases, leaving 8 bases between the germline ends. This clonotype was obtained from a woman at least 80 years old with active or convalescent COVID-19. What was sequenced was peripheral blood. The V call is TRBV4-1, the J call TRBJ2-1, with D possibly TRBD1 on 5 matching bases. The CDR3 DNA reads TGCGCCAGCAGCCAAGACCAGGGAAACAATGAGCAGTTCTTC. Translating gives CASSQDQGNNEQFF.